This TCR beta chain comes out of a study of cytomegalovirus exposure and HLA in healthy donors. Study-level findings and limits: Listed as cytomegalovirus-associated were 150 to 200 TCR beta chains. The tendency of first-cohort TCR clusters to co-occur in the 120 validation repertoires was identified by a subsequent analysis. Reports credit the classifier with highly specific, highly sensitive diagnosis of cytomegalovirus status.

For this clone: Its target is not known. The sample carries other DNA sequences with the same CDR3.

Only in-frame clones appear in the TCRdb table, and some are missing; sequencing was by immunoSEQ multiplex PCR. The sample holds approximately 210,000 clones, roughly 83% seen once. The sample consisted of PBMCs. This receptor was taken from a woman aged 18 to 35 in good health and CMV-seronegative.

In DNA form, the CDR3 reads TGTGCCAGCAGTTACAGGGGGCCCTACGAGCAGTACTTC. It codes for CASSYRGPYEQYF. The rearrangement links TRBV6-5 to TRBJ2-7; 7 nucleotides agree with TRBD1. The junction had 0 bases not matched to a gene; V was cut back by 2 bases and J by 2 bases. Germline V gives CDR1 MNHEY, CDR2 SVGAGI. CDR3 length equals 13 residues.